The entry that follows covers one T cell receptor beta chain sequence. The antigen is not known. Three pairs of healthy female monozygous twins were the donors. The three twin pairs were reared together, likely meeting the same infections. TCRdb fed the 5' RACE reads into MiXCR, producing one record per CDR3 protein. The sample lists fewer than 450,000 distinct CDR3 sequences, roughly 28% occurring once. The V end lost 6 bases, the J end lost 7 bases, and 12 bases lay between the germline ends. CDR3 size: 12 residues. CDR1 is SQVTM, CDR2 ANQGSEA, per germline. The data are from a study of identical twins' blood T cells. Study-wide results and caveats: Abundant TCRbeta CDR3s overlapped more between twins than with unrelated donors. Environmental influences on twin similarity could not be excluded.

The clonotype originates from a woman aged 18-49 years in good health. Material for sequencing was PBMCs. This chain connects TRBV29-1 to TRBJ2-2; D not resolved. The CDR3 DNA follows: TGCAGCGTCCTCCGACGGTACGGGGAGCTGTTTTTT. It is translated as CSVLRRYGELFF.